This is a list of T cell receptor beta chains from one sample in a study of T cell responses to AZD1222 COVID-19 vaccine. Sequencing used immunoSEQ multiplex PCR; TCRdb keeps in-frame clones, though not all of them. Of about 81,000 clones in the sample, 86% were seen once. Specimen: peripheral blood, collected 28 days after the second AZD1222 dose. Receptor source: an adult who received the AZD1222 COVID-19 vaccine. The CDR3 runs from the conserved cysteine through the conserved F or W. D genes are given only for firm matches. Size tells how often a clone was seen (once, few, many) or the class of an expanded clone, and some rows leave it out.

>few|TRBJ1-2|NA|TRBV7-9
TGTGCCAGCAGCCGAGACAGTAACTATGGCTACACCTTC
CASSRDSNYGYTF
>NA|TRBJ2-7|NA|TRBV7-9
TGTGCCAGCAGCCGCGAGGTGGGCTACGAGCAGTACTTC
CASSREVGYEQYF
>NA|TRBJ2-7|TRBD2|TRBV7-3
TGTGCCAGCAGCTTAGACGGGGGGAACTACGAGCAGTACTTC
CASSLDGGNYEQYF
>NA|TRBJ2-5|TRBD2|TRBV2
TGTGCCAGCGCCCCTTTGGGCGGGGGTCGGGAGACCCAGTACTTC
CASAPLGGGRETQYF
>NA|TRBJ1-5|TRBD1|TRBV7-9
TGTGCCAGCAGCCCCGGGACAGGAAATCAGCCCCAGCATTTT
CASSPGTGNQPQHF
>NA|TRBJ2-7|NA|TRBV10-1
TGCGCCAGCAGTAGTGGGTACGAGCAGTACTTC
CASSSGYEQYF
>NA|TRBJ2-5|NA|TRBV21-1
TGTGCCAGCAGGAACCGGGACAGGGAGCAAGAGACCCAGTACTTC
CASRNRDREQETQYF
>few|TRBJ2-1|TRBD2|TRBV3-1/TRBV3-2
TGTGCCAGCAGCCTATCTCTAGCGGGGGGAGGGCAGTTCTTC
CASSLSLAGGGQFF
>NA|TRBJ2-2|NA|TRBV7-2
TGTGCCAGCAGCTTCGGGGGAGGCCCGAACACCGGGGAGCTGTTTTTT
CASSFGGGPNTGELFF
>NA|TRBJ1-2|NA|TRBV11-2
TGTGCCAGCAGCTTAGGGGGGCGCCTTGGCTACACCTTC
CASSLGGRLGYTF
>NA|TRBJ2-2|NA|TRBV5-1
TGCGCCAGCAGCTTGGTGGCTATGGGACCGAACACCGGGGAGCTGTTTTTT
CASSLVAMGPNTGELFF
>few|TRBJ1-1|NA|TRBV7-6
TGTGCCAGCAGCGTCCGGGCCAACACTGAAGCTTTCTTT
CASSVRANTEAFF
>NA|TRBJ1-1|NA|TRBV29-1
TGCAGCGTAAGGGGAACGGACACTGAAGCTTTCTTT
CSVRGTDTEAFF
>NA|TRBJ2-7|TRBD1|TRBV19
TGTGCCAGTAGCACAAATCCTGGGGACAGCTACATCCACGAGCAGTACTTC
CASSTNPGDSYIHEQYF
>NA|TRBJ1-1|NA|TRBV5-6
TGTGCCAGCAGCTTGGCCAGTAGGGGACACCTATCTGAAAAGGCTGAAGCTTTCTTT
CASSLASRGHLSEKAEAFF
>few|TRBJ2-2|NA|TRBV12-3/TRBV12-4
TGTGCCAGCAGATCACGGGGAACCGGGGAGCTGTTTTTT
CASRSRGTGELFF
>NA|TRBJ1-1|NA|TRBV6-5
TGTGCCAGTCGGAGGGGAATGACTGAAGCTTTCTTT
CASRRGMTEAFF
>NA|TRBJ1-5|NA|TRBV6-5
TGTGCCAGCAGTTACTCGAGCCATGCCCTTCAGCCCCAGCATTTT
CASSYSSHALQPQHF
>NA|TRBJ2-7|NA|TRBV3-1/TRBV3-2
TGTGCCAGCAGCCAAGATTTTCGGGTGAAGTACTTC
CASSQDFRVKYF
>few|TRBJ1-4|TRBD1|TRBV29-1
TGCAGCGCAATGGGACAGGGGAATGAAAAACTGTTTTTT
CSAMGQGNEKLFF
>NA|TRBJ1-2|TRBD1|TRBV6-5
TGTGCCAGCAGTTACTCGACAGGGGGCGGGTATGGCTACACCTTC
CASSYSTGGGYGYTF
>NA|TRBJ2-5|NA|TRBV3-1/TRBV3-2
TGTGCCAGCAGCCCAAAGGGACCCCTTTGGGAGACCCAGTACTTC
CASSPKGPLWETQYF
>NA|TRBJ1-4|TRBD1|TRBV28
TGTGCCAGCAGCTCTATGGGACAGGGAATTGAAAAACTGTTTTTT
CASSSMGQGIEKLFF
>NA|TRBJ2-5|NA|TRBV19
TGTGCCAGTAGGGTGGCCGACCAAGAGACCCAGTACTTC
CASRVADQETQYF
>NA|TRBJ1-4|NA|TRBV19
TGTGCCAGTAGTATAAAGGGGAAGACTAATGAAAAACTGTTTTTT
CASSIKGKTNEKLFF